The clone carrying this T cell receptor beta chain was found a few times. Here immunoSEQ multiplex PCR was the method, and the copy in TCRdb shows in-frame clones only, minus some. This sample has several thousand clones, with 59% found just once. This entry comes from a study of sequential checkpoint blockade in melanoma. Overall study: Patients were randomized 1:1 to nivolumab-then-ipilimumab or ipilimumab-then-nivolumab first-line. Maintenance nivolumab came after either treatment sequence.

Treatment reported: randomized to nivolumab then ipilimumab (arm A) or the reverse (arm B). DNA-damaging chemotherapy had not been given to any patient beforehand. Sorted cells were live CD3+CD8+, lacking CD19 and CD56, from PBMCs. The V segment lost 2 bases and the J segment 2 bases; nucleotides outside the gene matches: 8. Germline V gene sequence: CDR1 LGHNA, CDR2 YSLEER. There are 17 residues in the CDR3. The chain carries TRBV4-3 and TRBJ1-3; 8 nucleotides match TRBD1. Sample: CD8+ T cells sorted from blood (inferred from file names), taken from a patient given nivolumab and ipilimumab in sequence. This sequence originates from a human donor with melanoma. The DNA for the CDR3 is TGCGCCAGCAGCCAAAGGTCAGGGGGCAGGGCTGGAAACACCATATATTTT. The encoded protein is CASSQRSGGRAGNTIYF.